This TCR beta chain was found in a study of early T cells in non-severe SARS-CoV-2 infection. Overall study context: From unsorted whole blood, bulk RNA was sequenced, and the chains remained unpaired. Whole-study findings and limits: Matching results from VDJdb favored anti-spike CD8 responses, leaving private and CD4 specificities undetected.

As part of library construction, unique molecular identifiers were attached to individual cDNA molecules. TCRdb independently ran MiXCR on the 5' RACE reads; one entry per CDR3 protein. The top ten clones hold approximately 1.5% of a sample with about 83,000 distinct CDR3 sequences, around 13% of them seen once. The table lists this clonotype with a few counts. Its antigen is not identified. Germline V gene lookup returns CDR1 WNHNN and CDR2 SYGVQD (reference sequence). The V end was cut by 2 bases, the J end by 3 bases, with 10 bases between. The CDR3 spans 14 residues. The TCR comes from an adult who was a healthcare worker with PCR-confirmed SARS-CoV-2 infection or an uninfected control (not recorded which). Material for sequencing was whole blood. The chain joins TRBV10-1 to TRBJ1-1; D gene ambiguous. CDR3: CASSERFGDTEAFF. As DNA, the CDR3 is TGCGCCAGCAGTGAGCGGTTTGGAGACACTGAAGCTTTCTTT.